The 18 T cell receptor beta chains below all came from one sample that was sequenced in a study of shared clonotypes between healthy human individuals. Selected positively for CCR7 and CD45RO-negative, naive CD8 cells excluded terminally differentiated effector memory CD45RA+ cells. Here immunoSEQ multiplex PCR was the method, and the copy in TCRdb shows in-frame clones only, minus some. The sample lists about 2.1 million clones; 85% to 95% were seen once. The sequenced sample was naive CD8+ T cells from PBMCs. These receptors originate from a man aged 18 to 30 in good health. Some clones in this sample may be carry-over from other donors' samples.

The V call is TRBV28, the J call TRBJ1-2; D gene unclear. The length of the CDR3 is 14 residues. Germline CDR1 is MDHEN and CDR2 is SYDVKM. Between the trimmed V and J ends, which lost 7 bases and 4 bases, there was a span of 16 bases. The CDR3: CASTVERTTYGYTF. The CDR3 nucleotides read TGTGCCAGCACCGTTGAGAGGACGACCTATGGCTACACCTTC.

The chain is built from TRBV7-9 and TRBJ1-2, with D unclear. The CDR3 is 12 amino acids. The V and J ends lost 4 bases and 3 bases respectively, with 6 bases between them. CDR1 and CDR2 from the germline V gene are SEHNR and FQNEAQ (reference sequence). Here the CDR3 reads CASSSRDYGYTF. CDR3 nucleotides: TGTGCCAGCAGCTCACGGGACTATGGCTACACCTTC.

The rearrangement uses TRBV7-9 and TRBJ2-1; 13 nucleotides agree with TRBD2. V lost 5 bases and J lost 8; bases outside the gene matches: 12. Germline assignment: CDR1 SEHNR and CDR2 FQNEAQ (reference sequence). The CDR3 is made up of 17 amino acids. The CDR3 DNA reads as TGTGCCAGCAGCCCTCCCTTAGGACTAGCGGGAGATGATGAGCAGTTCTTC. This gives the protein CASSPPLGLAGDDEQFF.

The chain couples TRBV5-1 to TRBJ2-1, with unresolved D. The CDR3 extends over 15 amino acids. Germline values: CDR1 SGHRS, CDR2 YFSETQ. V was pared by 6 bases and J by 2 bases, with 15 bases between. The CDR3 nucleotides are TGCGCCAGCACTCACGAACGTTCCCCCTACAATGAGCAGTTCTTC. The encoded protein is CASTHERSPYNEQFF. The variable domain in full, completed from reference TRBV5-1 and TRBJ2-1, reads KAGVTQTPRYLIKTRGQQVTLSCSPISGHRSVSWYQQTPGQGLQFLFEYFSETQRNKGNFPGRFSGRQFSNSRSEMNVSTLELGDSALYLCASTHERSPYNEQFFGPGTRLTVL.

This clone was seen just once. This sequence joins TRBV18 and TRBJ1-2; 10 positions match TRBD1. The V and J ends lost 2 bases and 6 bases, in that order; junction bases with no gene match: 9. CDR1 and CDR2 from the germline V gene are KGHSH and LQKENI. The length of the CDR3 is 16 residues. The DNA of the CDR3 is TGTGCCAGCTCACCAACCACGACGGACAGGGGGGATGGCTACACCTTC. Its translation: CASSPTTTDRGDGYTF.

V usage is TRBV27 and J usage is TRBJ2-5; the D is unclear. CDR3 length: 11 amino acids. The V gene lost 6 bases and the J gene lost 9 bases, with 11 bases spanning the gap. Germline loops: CDR1 MNHEY, CDR2 SMNVEV (reference sequence). The CDR3 protein is CASRDPWAQYF. In nucleotides, the CDR3 is TGTGCCAGCAGGGACCCGTGGGCCCAGTACTTC.

This clone is a singleton in its sample. This same CDR3 is encoded by further DNA sequences in the sample. The rearrangement joins TRBV4-1 to TRBJ2-7, with 10 bases fitting TRBD1. Germline CDR1 and CDR2: MGHRA and YSYEKL. This CDR3 region has 14 residues. With 6 bases clipped from V and 3 bases from J, the junction kept 5 bases outside the gene matches. CDR3 coding DNA: TGCGCCAGCAGTCTCCGGGACAGGGGCTACGAGCAGTACTTC. Translated, it gives CASSLRDRGYEQYF.

The V call is TRBV27, the J call TRBJ1-2; D is unclear. V lost 0 bases, J lost 4 bases, and 9 bases lay in between. This CDR3 spans 14 amino acids. Germline CDR1 reads MNHEY; CDR2 reads SMNVEV (reference sequence). The DNA of the CDR3 is TGTGCCAGCAGTTTATCCCCACACTTCTATGGCTACACCTTC. Its protein is CASSLSPHFYGYTF.

The count of this clone is one. The genes are TRBV5-6 and TRBJ1-2, with D unclear. CDR1 SGHDT and CDR2 YYEEEE come from the germline V gene. CDR3 length: 13 residues. V lost 7 bases and J lost 5, with 15 bases in between. CDR3 in amino acids: CASPGGQLYGYTF. The CDR3 DNA reads TGTGCCAGCCCCGGAGGGCAGTTATATGGCTACACCTTC.

CDR3 in DNA: TGTGCCAGCAGATCGGGAGATAGCAATCAGCCCCAGCATTTT. Its translation is CASRSGDSNQPQHF. The V call is TRBV6-5, the J call TRBJ1-5; D gene uncertain. The CDR3 is made up of 14 amino acids. The V gene's germline CDR1 is MNHEY and CDR2 SVGAGI. V was cut by 6 bases and J by 0 bases, with 9 bases left in between.

The CDR3 here is CASSQSGGSYEQYF. The CDR3 nucleotides are TGTGCCAGCAGCCAGAGCGGGGGCTCCTACGAGCAGTACTTC. The rearrangement uses TRBV7-6 and TRBJ2-7; 8 positions agree with TRBD2. Germline V gene sequence: CDR1 SGHVS, CDR2 FNYEAQ. CDR3 size: 14 residues. The trim removed 5 bases at V and 0 bases at J, leaving 3 bases unmatched.

The chain has TRBV27 and TRBJ2-7, with 7 bases matching TRBD2. This CDR3 comprises 13 residues. Germline CDR1 and CDR2: MNHEY and SMNVEV (reference sequence). The ends lost 7 bases at V and 5 bases at J; junction bases unmatched: 8. The CDR3 region is CASTSLGGNEQYF. CDR3 sequence (DNA): TGTGCCAGCACTTCGCTCGGGGGGAACGAGCAGTACTTC.

The gene calls are TRBV21-1 and TRBJ1-5; the D segment call TRBD1 is taken from the table without a DNA check. TRBV21-1 is noted as a pseudogene. The CDR3 contains 16 residues. The CDR3 reads CASSRLTGGCNQPQHF. In DNA form, the CDR3 reads TGTGCCAGCAGCAGGCTCACAGGGGGCTGCAATCAGCCCCAGCATTTT.

The V gene is TRBV27, the J gene TRBJ1-3; D not resolved. V lost 6 bases and J 6 bases, leaving 12 bases between the germline ends. Germline CDR1 reads MNHEY; CDR2 reads SMNVEV (reference sequence). This CDR3 has 13 amino acids. The chain's CDR3 is CASSPIPVNTIYF. The CDR3 nucleotides read TGTGCCAGCAGCCCGATTCCGGTAAACACCATATATTTT.

The CDR3 reads CASSQDRAAFNEKLFF. DNA of the CDR3: TGCGCCAGCAGCCAAGATCGCGCAGCCTTTAATGAAAAACTGTTTTTT. The chain recombines TRBV4-3 with TRBJ1-4, with D hard to call. V was shortened by 0 bases and J by 4 bases, with 12 bases between the two germline ends. The germline V gene encodes CDR1 LGHNA and CDR2 YSLEER. The CDR3 loop spans 16 amino acids.

In this sample, this clone turned up a few times. This rearrangement joins TRBV30 to TRBJ1-1; D is unclear. CDR1 and CDR2 (germline): GTSNPN, SVGIG (reference sequence). Trimming took off 4 bases at V and 6 bases at J, with 9 bases between the two ends. The CDR3 runs to 11 residues. The CDR3 protein is CAWNREAEAFF. The CDR3 bases are TGTGCCTGGAACCGAGAGGCTGAAGCTTTCTTT.

This clone has only one observation. The chain combines TRBV27 with TRBJ1-1, with 8 positions matching TRBD1. Germline values: CDR1 MNHEY, CDR2 SMNVEV (reference sequence). This CDR3 contains 15 residues. V gave up 5 bases and J gave up 3 bases; unmatched junction bases: 8. Here the CDR3 reads CASSPYRGRDTEAFF. The CDR3 DNA follows: TGTGCCAGCAGTCCATACAGGGGGAGGGACACTGAAGCTTTCTTT.

The V call is TRBV27, the J call TRBJ1-4; the D is unclear. Germline V gene lookup returns CDR1 MNHEY and CDR2 SMNVEV (reference sequence). The CDR3 loop spans 16 amino acids. Deletions cut 7 bases from V and 0 bases from J, with 15 bases between. DNA of the CDR3: TGTGCCAGCAAAAAGGGCCTCTTAGCAACTAATGAAAAACTGTTTTTT. Protein: CASKKGLLATNEKLFF.